This record covers a single T cell receptor beta chain. Per the original methods: Estimation of nucleated cell counts was performed using reference gene primer amplification. Repertoires were generated with immunoSEQ multiplex PCR, while TCRdb's copy carries only in-frame clones and drops some. The V and J calls and the clone size are those of that table, but D and trimming were determined from the DNA. The sample holds 200,000 to 300,000 clones, about 80% seen once. The source of the sample is a study of blood T cell repertoires in COVID-19. CDR3 length: 15 residues. The germline V and J ends were trimmed by 3 bases and 1 base, with 12 bases remaining between them. Per germline, CDR1 KGHSH and CDR2 LQKENI. The study drew participants aged about 18 to 89 years from 20 to 30 US areas. Cohort assignment relied on participant-reported clinical history. Shortly before study entry, within 2 weeks, exposed participants had met a COVID-19 case.

The specimen was PBMCs or T cells enriched from blood (not recorded which). The chain carries TRBV18 and TRBJ1-1; TRBD1 is a possible D gene (6 bases). This TCR was sampled from a woman aged 40-49 years who had been exposed to COVID-19. CDR3 nucleotide sequence: TGTGCCAGCTCACCGGCACAGGGCGGGAACACTGAAGCTTTCTTT. It codes for CASSPAQGGNTEAFF.